This T cell receptor beta chain was captured by sequencing in a study of long-term antiretroviral therapy in people with HIV. Study-wide findings and caveats: Clonotypes expanded prior to ART showed repertoire dominance at all sampled time points.

Version v3.0 of the immunoSEQ assay ran at survey level. TCRdb keeps only in-frame clones here, not all; method: immunoSEQ multiplex PCR. Seen here are 6,500 to 9,000 clones, 79% observed once, and the top ten hold more than 20%. This CDR3 is built from 17 residues. V lost 0 bases to trimming and J lost 6 bases, with 18 bases between them. Germline loops: CDR1 MNHEY, CDR2 SMNVEV (reference sequence). Each donor provided at least one pre-ART PBMC sample and at least two post-ART PBMC samples. Worth noting for this clone: Its matching antigen is unknown.

This sample comprised unsorted PBMCs, obtained 1.1 years after starting antiretroviral therapy. The V call is TRBV27, the J call TRBJ2-4, with D perhaps matching TRBD1 or TRBD2 (6 bases each). This clonotype was sampled from a middle-aged man with HIV. The CDR3 here is CASSLSGGREAPNIQYF. CDR3 in DNA: TGTGCCAGCAGTTTATCCGGGGGCAGGGAGGCCCCAAACATTCAGTACTTC.